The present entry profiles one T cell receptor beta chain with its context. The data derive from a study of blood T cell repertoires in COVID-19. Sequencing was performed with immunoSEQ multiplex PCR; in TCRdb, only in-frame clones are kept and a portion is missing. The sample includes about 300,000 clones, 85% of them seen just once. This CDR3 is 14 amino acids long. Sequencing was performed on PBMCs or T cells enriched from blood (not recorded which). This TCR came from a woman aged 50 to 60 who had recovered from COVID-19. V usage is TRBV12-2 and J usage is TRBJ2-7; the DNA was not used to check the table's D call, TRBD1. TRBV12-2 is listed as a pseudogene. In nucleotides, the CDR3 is TGTGCAAGTCTCCCTCGGGACAGGGGTTACGAGCAGTACTTC. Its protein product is CASLPRDRGYEQYF.